Presented here are 23 T cell receptor beta chains from one specimen sequenced in a study of graft-versus-host responses after intestinal transplantation. The method was immunoSEQ multiplex PCR; TCRdb's version includes in-frame clones alone and lacks a portion of them. This sample yields 80,000 to 95,000 clones, of which around nine tenths are seen a single time; around 5.8% belongs to the top ten. What these receptors recognize is not known. The sample was unstimulated CD8+ T cells sorted from spleen or lymph node cells, taken before intestinal transplant. Receptors originate from a human donor who received an intestinal transplant.

The chain employs TRBV27 and TRBJ2-5; D possibly corresponds to TRBD2 (6 bases). CDR1 is MNHEY and CDR2 is SMNVEV in the germline V gene (reference sequence). CDR3 length: 14 residues. The V end was cut by 5 bases, the J end by 11 bases, with 21 bases between. The DNA for the CDR3 is TGTGCCAGCAGTGTCACTCCGGGATCGGGGGAGCAGTACTTC. It yields the protein CASSVTPGSGEQYF.

The CDR3 coding sequence is TGTGCCAGCAGTTGGACAGGGTCTTATAGTGGCTACACCTTC. Translating it yields CASSWTGSYSGYTF. The chain employs TRBV5-6 and TRBJ1-2, with 8 bases that match TRBD1. The CDR3 is 14 residues long. J gave up 7 bases and V 5 bases, and 10 bases lay outside the gene matches. Per the germline V gene, CDR1 is SGHDT and CDR2 is YYEEEE.

This chain uses TRBV7-6 with TRBJ2-1, with TRBD2 identical over 8 bases. Trimming at V came to 2 bases and at J to 8 bases, leaving 5 bases not matched to a gene. From germline, CDR1 is SGHVS and CDR2 FNYEAQ. This CDR3 has 14 residues. The CDR3: CASSLRVAGHEQFF. CDR3 sequence (DNA): TGTGCCAGCAGCTTAAGGGTAGCGGGGCATGAGCAGTTCTTC.

The chain couples TRBV9 to TRBJ2-7; 12 bases are a match to TRBD2. Trimming took 0 bases from V and 6 from J; bases not matched to a gene: 1. Per the germline V gene, CDR1 is SGDLS and CDR2 is YYNGEE. The CDR3 consists of 14 residues. The CDR3 protein is CASSVGLAGAEQYF. In DNA, the CDR3 is TGTGCCAGCAGCGTAGGACTAGCGGGAGCCGAGCAGTACTTC.

As for this clone: A read error may produce the germline difference seen at one junction end. V is TRBV7-9 and J is TRBJ2-1; D unresolved. CDR1 is SEHNR, CDR2 FQNEAQ, per germline (reference sequence). This CDR3 comprises 12 residues. CDR3: CASTLGMDEQFF. CDR3 nucleotides: TGTGCCAGCACCTTAGGTATGGATGAGCAGTTCTTC.

This clone was observed a single time. CDR3 coding DNA: TGTGCCAGCAGCGGGGTTGGGTCTAGCGGGAGATTGGGCTCCTACAATGAGCAGTTCTTC. Its translation: CASSGVGSSGRLGSYNEQFF. The rearrangement uses TRBV9 and TRBJ2-1; 10 positions match TRBD2. With V trimmed by 3 bases and J by 0 bases, 15 bases remained unmatched. The V gene's germline CDR1 is SGDLS and CDR2 YYNGEE. The CDR3 totals 20 residues.

The V gene is TRBV19, the J gene TRBJ1-6; TRBD1 aligns across 9 bases. CDR1 is LNHDA, CDR2 SQIVND, per germline (reference sequence). The V segment lost 1 base and the J segment 10 bases; nucleotides outside the gene matches: 11. CDR3 length: 17 residues. CDR3 region: CASSIVRQDRGRSPLHF. In DNA form, the CDR3 reads TGTGCCAGTAGTATAGTTCGGCAGGACAGGGGACGGTCACCCCTCCACTTT. The whole variable domain, remainder taken from reference TRBV19 and TRBJ1-6, is DGGITQSPKYLFRKEGQNVTLSCEQNLNHDAMYWYRQDPGQGLRLIYYSQIVNDFQKGDIAEGYSVSREKKESFPLTVTSAQKNPTAFYLCASSIVRQDRGRSPLHFGNGTRLTVT.

This clone appeared a few times. At one boundary the junction diverges from the germline segment, which might be a read error. The V and J genes are TRBV18 and TRBJ2-1; D is undetermined. CDR1 and CDR2 (germline): KGHSH, LQKENI. The CDR3 has 11 residues. This CDR3 is CASSSSNEQFF. The CDR3 coding sequence is TGTGCCAGCTCATCCTCCAATGAGCAGTTCTTC.

The genes are TRBV11-2 and TRBJ2-1; TRBD1 or TRBD2 may be the D gene (7 bases each). There are 18 residues in the CDR3. Trimming shortened V by 5 bases and J by 0 bases, and 20 bases separated the two germline ends. In germline, CDR1 is SGHAT, CDR2 FQNNGV. This chain's CDR3 is CASSVGGGGANSYNEQFF. The CDR3 coding sequence is TGTGCCAGCAGCGTCGGGGGAGGGGGCGCAAACTCCTACAATGAGCAGTTCTTC.

V and J are TRBV7-2 and TRBJ2-5; the match to TRBD2 covers 12 bases. The J call may be mistaken, given a closer DNA end match to TRBJ2-7. CDR1 is SGHTA, CDR2 FQGNSA, per germline. The CDR3 is made up of 17 amino acids. CDR3 DNA: TGTGCCAGCAGCCCATCCCCGCTGACTAGCGGGGGCTACGAGCAGTACTTC. This codes for CASSPSPLTSGGYEQYF.

The J gene is TRBJ2-1, the V gene TRBV5-4; D is possibly TRBD2 (6 bases). Trimming took 6 bases from V and 4 from J, leaving 20 bases between them. Per the germline V gene, CDR1 is SGHNT and CDR2 is YYREEE (reference sequence). The CDR3 sequence is 16 residues long. The CDR3 bases are TGTGCCAGCACCCTCGGAGGAGCGGGTGGTTACAATGAGCAGTTCTTC. Its translation: CASTLGGAGGYNEQFF.

The rearrangement joins TRBV2 to TRBJ1-1, with TRBD1 as a possible D gene (5 bases). The CDR3 is 13 residues long. CDR1 and CDR2 from the germline V gene are SNHLY and FYNNEI. V lost 6 bases and J lost 3, with 11 bases in between. CDR3 amino acids: CASRGEIDTEAFF. CDR3 nucleotides: TGTGCCAGCAGAGGGGAAATCGACACTGAAGCTTTCTTT.

CDR3 residues: CASSPREDSTDTQYF. CDR3 sequence (DNA): TGTGCCAGCAGCCCCCGTGAGGATAGCACAGATACGCAGTATTTT. The chain uses TRBV4-2 and TRBJ2-3, with D unclear. Trimming shortened V by 4 bases and J by 0 bases, and 11 bases separated the two germline ends. This CDR3 has 15 amino acids. Germline values: CDR1 LGHNA, CDR2 YNFKEQ.

This chain connects TRBV5-4 to TRBJ2-5, with D uncertain. Trimming stripped 2 bases from V and 4 bases from J, with 9 bases between. The length of the CDR3 is 13 residues. Germline values: CDR1 SGHNT, CDR2 YYREEE (reference sequence). CDR3 nucleotides: TGTGCCAGCAGCTTCCTGTCGCGAGAGACCCAGTACTTC. The encoded protein is CASSFLSRETQYF.

This clone was counted a single time. The chain carries TRBV27 and TRBJ1-2; D is unclear. Germline V gives CDR1 MNHEY, CDR2 SMNVEV (reference sequence). This CDR3 is built from 16 residues. The V end lost 2 bases, the J end lost 2 bases, and 15 bases lay between the germline ends. The CDR3 DNA reads TGTGCCAGCAGTTTAGCCCCTATAGTAGGGAACTATGGCTACACCTTC. Encoded protein: CASSLAPIVGNYGYTF.

The J gene is TRBJ2-1, the V gene TRBV6-1; 11 nucleotides line up with TRBD2. From germline, CDR1 is MNHNS and CDR2 SASEGT. CDR3 length equals 16 residues. With V trimmed by 4 bases and J by 4 bases, 6 bases remained unmatched. The DNA for the CDR3 is TGTGCCAGCAGTGCGACTACTAGCGGGGGTTACAATGAGCAGTTCTTC. Amino acids: CASSATTSGGYNEQFF.

This rearrangement joins TRBV5-5 to TRBJ2-3; D perhaps matches TRBD1 (6 bases). The CDR3 contains 15 residues. CDR1 and CDR2 from the germline V gene are SGHKS and YYEKEE (reference sequence). Trimming removed 3 bases from V and 2 bases from J, with 13 bases in between. The CDR3 loop reads CASSSTGYPTDTQYF. The CDR3 DNA reads TGTGCCAGCAGCTCGACAGGCTATCCCACAGATACGCAGTATTTT.

This chain joins TRBV6-5 and TRBJ1-1; 9 bases are shared with TRBD1. This CDR3 region has 15 residues. Looked up from germline, CDR1 is MNHEY and CDR2 is SVGAGI. J was trimmed by 4 bases and V by 0 bases; bases with no gene match: 3. The CDR3 loop is CASSYSETGGTEAFF. The CDR3 DNA follows: TGTGCCAGCAGTTACTCCGAGACAGGGGGCACTGAAGCTTTCTTT.

The genes are TRBV4-1 and TRBJ2-7; a possible D gene is TRBD2 (5 bases). CDR1 and CDR2 (germline): MGHRA, YSYEKL. V lost 3 bases to trimming and J lost 7 bases, with 10 bases between them. CDR3 length equals 12 residues. Written as DNA, the CDR3 is TGCGCCAGCAGCCACCCCACGGGGGAGCAGTACTTC. It codes for CASSHPTGEQYF.

The rearrangement links TRBV10-1 to TRBJ2-7; 10 bases agree with TRBD2. The CDR3 runs 14 residues. The J segment lost 3 bases and the V segment lost 4 bases, leaving 3 bases of the junction unmatched. Germline-derived CDR1 and CDR2 are WNHNN and SYGVQD (reference sequence). The CDR3 region is CASSGASGSYEQYF. CDR3 coding DNA: TGCGCCAGCAGTGGGGCTAGCGGGAGCTACGAGCAGTACTTC.

The J gene is TRBJ2-1, the V gene TRBV6-5; TRBD1 matches at 8 bases. Trimming at V came to 2 bases and at J to 9 bases, leaving 9 bases not matched to a gene. The CDR3 has 15 residues. CDR1 and CDR2 (germline): MNHEY, SVGAGI. For the CDR3, the DNA is TGTGCCAGCAGTTACGGGACAGGCTGGGTATCTGAGCAGTTCTTC. Its protein is CASSYGTGWVSEQFF.

This chain links TRBV10-3 with TRBJ1-2; the D is unclear. In germline, CDR1 is ENHRY, CDR2 SYGVKD. V lost 2 bases and J lost 0, with 10 bases in between. This CDR3 is 15 amino acids long. The CDR3 spells CAISEPVPTNYGYTF. CDR3 nucleotide sequence: TGTGCCATCAGTGAGCCGGTGCCTACTAACTATGGCTACACCTTC.

The gene calls are TRBV11-2 and TRBJ2-1; 8 bases map to TRBD2. Germline values: CDR1 SGHAT, CDR2 FQNNGV. This CDR3 spans 18 amino acids. The junction had 11 bases not matched to a gene; V was cut back by 0 bases and J by 4 bases. CDR3 DNA sequence: TGTGCCAGCAGCTTAGAAGTTGCGGGACTAGGGGATTACAATGAGCAGTTCTTC. It specifies CASSLEVAGLGDYNEQFF.